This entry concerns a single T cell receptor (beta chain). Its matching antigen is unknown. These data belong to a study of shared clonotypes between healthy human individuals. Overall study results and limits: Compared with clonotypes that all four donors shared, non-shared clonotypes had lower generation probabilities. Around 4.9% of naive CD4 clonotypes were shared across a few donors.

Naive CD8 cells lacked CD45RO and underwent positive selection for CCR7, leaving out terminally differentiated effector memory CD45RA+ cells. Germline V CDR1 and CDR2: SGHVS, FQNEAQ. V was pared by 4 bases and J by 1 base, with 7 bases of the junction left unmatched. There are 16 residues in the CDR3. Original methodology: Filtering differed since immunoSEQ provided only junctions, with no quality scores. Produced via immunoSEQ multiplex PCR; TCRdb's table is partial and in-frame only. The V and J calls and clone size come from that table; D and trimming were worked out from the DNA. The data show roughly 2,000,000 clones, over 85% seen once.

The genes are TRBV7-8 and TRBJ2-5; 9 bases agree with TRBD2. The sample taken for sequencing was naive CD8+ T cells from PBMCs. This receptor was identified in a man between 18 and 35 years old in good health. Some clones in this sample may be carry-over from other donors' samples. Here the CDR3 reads CASSYLLAGFQETQYF. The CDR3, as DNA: TGTGCCAGCAGCTATTTACTAGCGGGTTTCCAAGAGACCCAGTACTTC.